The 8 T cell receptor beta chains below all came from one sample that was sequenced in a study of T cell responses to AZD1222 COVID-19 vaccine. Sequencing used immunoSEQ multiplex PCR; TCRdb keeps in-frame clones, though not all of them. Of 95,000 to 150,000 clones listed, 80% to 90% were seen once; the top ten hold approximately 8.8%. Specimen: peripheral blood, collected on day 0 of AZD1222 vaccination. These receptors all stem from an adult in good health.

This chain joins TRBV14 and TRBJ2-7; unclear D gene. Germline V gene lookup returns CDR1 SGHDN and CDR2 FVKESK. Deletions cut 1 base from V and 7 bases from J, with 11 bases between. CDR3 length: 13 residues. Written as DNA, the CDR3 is TGTGCCAGCAGCCAAGGAGTTCTACGGGAGCAGTACTTC. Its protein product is CASSQGVLREQYF.

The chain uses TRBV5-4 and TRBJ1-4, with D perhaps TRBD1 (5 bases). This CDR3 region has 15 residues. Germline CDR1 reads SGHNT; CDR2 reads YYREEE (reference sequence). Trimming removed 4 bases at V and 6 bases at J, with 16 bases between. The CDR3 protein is CASSLGPTGDEKLFF. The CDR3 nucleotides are TGTGCCAGCAGCCTAGGACCTACGGGGGATGAAAAACTGTTTTTT.

The CDR3 DNA sequence: TGTGCCAGCAGCCAAGATTCGGAAGGTAATCAGCCCCAGCATTTT. Translation gives CASSQDSEGNQPQHF. This chain uses TRBV3-1 (or the pseudogene TRBV3-2) with TRBJ1-5, with no clear D. From germline, CDR1 is LGHDT and CDR2 YNNKEL (reference sequence). The CDR3 runs to 15 residues. V was cut by 0 bases and J by 4 bases, with 10 bases left in between.

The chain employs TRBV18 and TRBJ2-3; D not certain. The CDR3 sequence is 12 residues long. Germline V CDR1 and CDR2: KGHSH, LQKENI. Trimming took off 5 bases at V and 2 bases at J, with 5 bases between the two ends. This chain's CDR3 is CASSDNTDTQYF. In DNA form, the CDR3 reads TGTGCCAGCTCAGACAACACAGATACGCAGTATTTT.

CDR3 sequence: CAISEARVAADTQYF. DNA for the CDR3: TGTGCCATCAGTGAGGCCCGAGTCGCCGCCGATACGCAGTATTTT. V is TRBV10-3 and J is TRBJ2-3; D unclear. Germline V gene lookup returns CDR1 ENHRY and CDR2 SYGVKD. The CDR3 spans 15 residues. V was pared by 2 bases and J by 6 bases, with 15 bases between.

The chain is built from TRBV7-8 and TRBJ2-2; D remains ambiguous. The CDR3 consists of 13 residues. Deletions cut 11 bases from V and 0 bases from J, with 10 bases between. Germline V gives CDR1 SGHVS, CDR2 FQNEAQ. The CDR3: CAVVHTNTGELFF. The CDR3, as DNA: TGTGCCGTGGTACACACGAACACCGGGGAGCTGTTTTTT.

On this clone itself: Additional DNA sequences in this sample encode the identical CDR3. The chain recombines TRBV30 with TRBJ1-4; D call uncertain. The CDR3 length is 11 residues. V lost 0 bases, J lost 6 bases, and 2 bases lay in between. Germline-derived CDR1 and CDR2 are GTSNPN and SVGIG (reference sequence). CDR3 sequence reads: CAWSVYEKLFF. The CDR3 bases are TGTGCCTGGAGTGTTTATGAAAAACTGTTTTTT.

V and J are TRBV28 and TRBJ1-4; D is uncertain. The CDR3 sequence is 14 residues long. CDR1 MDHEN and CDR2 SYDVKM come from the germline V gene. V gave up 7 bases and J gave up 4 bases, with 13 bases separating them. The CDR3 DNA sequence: TGTGCCAGCAAATTAGGGCAACTTAATGAAAAACTGTTTTTT. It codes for CASKLGQLNEKLFF.